Listed below are T cell receptor beta chains from one sample, sequenced in a study of blood T cell repertoires in COVID-19. Sequenced by immunoSEQ multiplex PCR; TCRdb stores in-frame clones only, minus some. The profile shows some 140,000 clones, 83% of them singletons. The sequencing input was peripheral blood. These receptors all come from a woman in her sixties with COVID-19, enrolled during active disease. CDR3s include the opening cysteine and the closing phenylalanine or tryptophan. D genes are given only for firm matches. Not all rows give a size; the values are once, few, many and, for expanded clones, a class.

.,TRBD1,TRBV24-1,TRBJ1-2,CATSDGPGQGNYGYTF,TGTGCCACCAGTGATGGACCGGGACAGGGAAACTATGGCTACACCTTC
.,.,TRBV5-1,TRBJ2-2,CASSWGTPNTGELFF,TGCGCCAGCAGCTGGGGGACACCGAACACCGGGGAGCTGTTTTTT
.,TRBD1,TRBV3-1/TRBV3-2,TRBJ1-2,CASSQRHPGQSFYEGTF,TGTGCCAGCAGCCAAAGACATCCGGGACAGTCTTTCTATGAGGGGACCTTC
.,TRBD2,TRBV14,TRBJ2-1,CASSQETSGFYNEQFF,TGTGCCAGCAGCCAAGAGACTAGCGGTTTCTACAATGAGCAGTTCTTC
.,.,TRBV20-1,TRBJ1-3,CSASWRDLSGNTIYF,TGCAGTGCTAGTTGGCGGGACCTCTCTGGAAACACCATATATTTT
.,TRBD2,TRBV5-6,TRBJ2-3,CASSYGKVAGEVKADTQYF,TGTGCCAGCAGCTACGGGAAGGTAGCGGGGGAGGTCAAGGCGGATACGCAGTATTTT
once,TRBD1,TRBV29-1,TRBJ2-2,CSVERPGGSTGELFF,TGCAGCGTTGAACGACCAGGGGGAAGCACCGGGGAGCTGTTTTTT
.,.,TRBV3-1/TRBV3-2,TRBJ1-5,CASSQGASNQPQHF,TGTGCCAGCAGCCAAGGGGCTAGCAATCAGCCCCAGCATTTT
.,.,TRBV29-1,TRBJ1-1,CSVERWGNTEAFF,TGCAGCGTTGAACGATGGGGCAACACTGAAGCTTTCTTT
.,.,TRBV11-2,TRBJ2-2,CASTHSGELFF,TGTGCCAGCACCCATAGCGGGGAGCTGTTTTTT
many,.,TRBV24-1,TRBJ2-3,CATSGGVNSGTQYF,TGTGCCACCAGTGGGGGAGTCAACTCAGGTACGCAGTATTTT
few,TRBD2,TRBV10-2,TRBJ2-2,CASSPKAGGTGELFF,TGCGCCAGCAGCCCAAAAGCGGGAGGCACCGGGGAGCTGTTTTTT
.,TRBD1,TRBV19,TRBJ2-7,CASSKQGADYEQYF,TGTGCCAGTAGTAAACAGGGGGCCGACTACGAGCAGTACTTC
.,.,TRBV18,TRBJ1-5,CASSPKAGEGPQHF,TGTGCCAGCTCACCAAAAGCAGGGGAAGGGCCCCAGCATTTT
.,TRBD2,TRBV10-3,TRBJ2-1,CAHRGDAGGYNEQFF,TGTGCCCACCGGGGGGACGCGGGGGGTTACAATGAGCAGTTCTTC
.,.,TRBV5-6,TRBJ1-4,CASSFTGATNEKLFF,TGTGCCAGCAGCTTTACAGGTGCAACTAATGAAAAACTGTTTTTT
.,TRBD2,TRBV6-1,TRBJ2-1,CASSEKRGASYNEQFF,TGTGCCAGCAGTGAAAAGCGGGGGGCGTCCTACAATGAGCAGTTCTTC
.,.,TRBV20-1,TRBJ1-1,CSASPHTLNTEAFF,TGCAGTGCTAGTCCCCACACCCTGAACACTGAAGCTTTCTTT
.,.,TRBV7-6,TRBJ1-6,CASSPELGATNSPLHF,TGTGCCAGCAGCCCAGAGTTGGGGGCAACTAATTCACCCCTCCACTTT
.,.,TRBV5-4,TRBJ2-1,CASSRTGFDEQFF,TGTGCCAGCAGCCGTACAGGGTTTGATGAGCAGTTCTTC
.,TRBD2,TRBV10-1,TRBJ2-1,CASKLAGGPGNEQFF,TGCGCCAGCAAACTTGCGGGGGGGCCGGGGAATGAGCAGTTCTTC
.,.,TRBV2,TRBJ2-2,CASSSRVGTGELFF,TGTGCCAGCAGCAGTCGGGTAGGCACCGGGGAGCTGTTTTTT
few,TRBD1,TRBV6-1,TRBJ1-1,CASSDRTGGSGTEAFF,TGTGCCAGCAGTGACCGGACAGGGGGGTCGGGCACTGAAGCTTTCTTT
.,TRBD1,TRBV19,TRBJ1-2,CASSFTRQGPTNHYGYTF,TGTGCCAGTAGTTTCACGCGACAGGGGCCCACCAATCACTATGGCTACACCTTC